This TCR beta chain was recorded in a study of blood T cell repertoires in COVID-19. Clones were read by immunoSEQ multiplex PCR, and TCRdb kept only the in-frame ones, dropping some. The sample holds about 90,000 clones, around 94% seen once. Note on this clone: One junction end disagrees with the germline gene, perhaps due to a read error.

The germline V gene has CDR1 SSHAT and CDR2 FNYEAQ (reference sequence). The CDR3 spans 14 residues. The sequencing input was peripheral blood. The chain uses TRBV7-7 and TRBJ2-1; 9 bases agree with TRBD2. The TCR comes from an older woman with active COVID-19. The CDR3 DNA reads as TGTGCTAGCAGCCCGACTAGCGGTTACAATGAGCAGTTCTTC. Protein sequence: CASSPTSGYNEQFF.